Given below is one TCR beta chain in context. The record originates from a study of blood T cell repertoires in COVID-19. Allocation to cohorts depended on clinical history reported by the participants. CDR3 size: 16 residues. Assay: immunoSEQ multiplex PCR; the TCRdb copy retains only in-frame clones and omits some. Here the sample spans roughly 150,000 clones, about four fifths being singletons. The source of this sequence is a woman in her fifties or sixties who had recovered from COVID-19. V is TRBV21-1 and J is TRBJ1-1. TRBV21-1 is deemed a pseudogene. The sequenced sample was PBMCs or T cells enriched from blood (not recorded which). This CDR3 is CASSKVQEGRGTEAFF. The CDR3, as DNA: TGTGCCAGCAGCAAAGTCCAGGAGGGAAGGGGAACTGAAGCTTTCTTT.